Sequencing of this T cell receptor beta chain was carried out in a study of shared clonotypes between healthy human individuals. Overall study context: Three plates were used per donor for CD4 naive, three for CD4 memory, two for CD8 naive and one for CD8 memory.

A remark on this clone: The antigen is unknown.

Authors' data handling: Filtering differed, since immunoSEQ gave only junction sequences and no quality scores. Repertoires were generated with immunoSEQ multiplex PCR, while TCRdb's copy carries only in-frame clones and drops some. Clonal size and the V and J genes are those of that table, whereas D and trimming came from the DNA. The sample holds millions of clones; 80% to 95% are singletons and the top ten take 0.39%. General study findings and limits: Several donors held about 5% of naive CD4 clonotypes in common.

CDR1 is MNHEY, CDR2 SMNVEV, per germline (reference sequence). The V end lost 5 bases, the J end lost 2 bases, and 13 bases lay between the germline ends. CDR3 length: 15 amino acids. Sequences were obtained from naive CD4+ T cells from PBMCs. Subset given: CD45RA+ positively selected. The chain carries TRBV27 and TRBJ2-4; D is ambiguous. The sequence derives from a man younger than 35 in good health. Some clones in this sample may be carry-over from other donors' samples. The CDR3: CASSQISGTKNIQYF. CDR3 nucleotides: TGTGCCAGCAGTCAGATAAGTGGCACCAAAAACATTCAGTACTTC.